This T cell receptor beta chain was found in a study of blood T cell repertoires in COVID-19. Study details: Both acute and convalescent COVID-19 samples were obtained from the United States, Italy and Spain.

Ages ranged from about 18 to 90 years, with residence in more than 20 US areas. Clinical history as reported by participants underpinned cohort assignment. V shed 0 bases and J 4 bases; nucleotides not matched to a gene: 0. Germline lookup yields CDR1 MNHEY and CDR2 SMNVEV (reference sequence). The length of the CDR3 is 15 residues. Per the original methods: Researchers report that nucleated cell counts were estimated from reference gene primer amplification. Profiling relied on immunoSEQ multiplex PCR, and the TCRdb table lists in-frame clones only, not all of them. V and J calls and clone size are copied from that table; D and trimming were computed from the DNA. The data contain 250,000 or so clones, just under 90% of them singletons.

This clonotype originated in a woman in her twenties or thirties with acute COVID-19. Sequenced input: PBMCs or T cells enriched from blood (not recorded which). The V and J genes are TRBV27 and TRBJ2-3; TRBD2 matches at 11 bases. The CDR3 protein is CASSLSGLAADTQYF. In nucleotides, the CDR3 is TGTGCCAGCAGTTTATCGGGACTAGCGGCAGATACGCAGTATTTT.